This TCR beta chain was retrieved from a study of metastatic and nonmetastatic thyroid tumors. Overall study context: Where malignant and benign thyroid patients were concerned, repertoires were compared across blood and tumor or nodule tissue.

Findings of the study overall: It was reportedly found that TCR beta diversity was significantly higher in malignant thyroid tumors than in benign nodules, a difference seen in both blood and tumor samples.

V lost 1 base, J lost 2 bases, and 13 bases lay in between. CDR3 size: 16 residues. From germline, CDR1 is SGHRS and CDR2 YFSETQ. This clone was seen many times. Its antigen is undetermined. In the authors' methods: In papillary thyroid cancer, a distant-metastasis classifier was built using CDR3 differences across clinicopathological groups. TCRdb reanalyzed the PCR reads via MiXCR. What appears here as the V and J calls and clone size reflects TCRdb's work, not the paper's. The table has fewer than 100,000 clones, under 15% seen once. Thyroid surgery was preceded by no treatment in any patient. The origin of this receptor is a female donor with papillary thyroid cancer or a benign thyroid nodule (not recorded which). Some clones in this sample may be carry-over from other donors' samples. Sequenced sample: blood. J is TRBJ2-1 and V is TRBV5-1; TRBD2 is a possible D gene (5 bases). CDR3 nucleotides: TGCGCCAGCAGCTTGAACGAGGGTGGCCCCTACAATGAGCAGTTCTTC. It yields the protein CASSLNEGGPYNEQFF. Full variable domain (outside the CDR3, taken from reference TRBV5-1 and TRBJ2-1): KAGVTQTPRYLIKTRGQQVTLSCSPISGHRSVSWYQQTPGQGLQFLFEYFSETQRNKGNFPGRFSGRQFSNSRSEMNVSTLELGDSALYLCASSLNEGGPYNEQFFGPGTRLTVL.